This is a list of T cell receptor beta chains from one sample in a study of CD8 T cells in ankylosing spondylitis. TCRdb itself ran the 5' RACE reads through MiXCR, one entry per CDR3 protein. The table includes a few hundred thousand distinct CDR3 sequences, roughly 22% detected once. Sequencing was carried out using blood, either unsorted or a sorted T cell fraction (not recorded which). The receptors originated from a male donor with ankylosing spondylitis or in good health (not recorded which). Each CDR3 is given without its conserved first and last residue. A row's size may be missing; if present it is once, few, many or a size class.

abundance	v_gene	j_gene	CDR3aa
few	TRBV12-3/TRBV12-4	TRBJ2-3	ASSFPGGNTDTQY
-	TRBV12-3/TRBV12-4	TRBJ2-2	ASAQWNTGELF
-	TRBV4-1	TRBJ2-7	ASSLYEMSGGSYEQY
many	TRBV29-1	TRBJ2-5	SAPPRLEGETQY
-	TRBV20-1	TRBJ2-1	SASQSETGFEQF
-	TRBV20-1	TRBJ2-3	RARDRDTDTQY
few	TRBV10-2	TRBJ2-7	ASRVQEDFSYEQY
-	TRBV7-9	TRBJ2-5	ASSLKVYQEDQETQY
-	TRBV4-1	TRBJ2-5	ASSQDPGEETQY
-	TRBV4-1	TRBJ2-4	ASSQVLGQGLFSY
-	TRBV20-1	TRBJ2-5	SADPPRPQETQY
-	TRBV19	TRBJ1-1	ASSPSIRGTEAF
-	TRBV14	TRBJ2-7	ASSPRPGRREWYEQY
-	TRBV10-3	TRBJ2-2	AISERSSNTGELF
-	TRBV5-1	TRBJ1-1	ASSWVAGNTEAF
-	TRBV4-1	TRBJ1-2	ASSDGLLGYT
-	TRBV15	TRBJ1-5	ATSSSPLSTYSNQPQH
few	TRBV20-1	TRBJ1-2	SLPSPLNYGYT
-	TRBV20-1	TRBJ2-2	SASSTGNTGELF
-	TRBV2	TRBJ2-1	ASRSSLGEQF
few	TRBV5-1	TRBJ2-7	ASSLGDPSSYEQY
many	TRBV15	TRBJ2-3	ATSRDGQGAPDTQY
-	TRBV12-3/TRBV12-4	TRBJ2-2	ASPSPATGELF
-	TRBV6-2/TRBV6-3	TRBJ2-2	ASRGQGWPGELF
-	TRBV19	TRBJ2-1	ASTLAGGGNEQF
-	TRBV11-2	TRBJ2-5	ASSIPRGGEETQY